This T cell receptor (beta chain) was sequenced during a study of blood T cell repertoires in COVID-19. Study background: Whether acute or convalescent, the COVID-19 samples came from the United States, Italy and Spain. Sample material is recorded as cDNA or gDNA derived from T cells, B-cell-depleted T cells, or PBMCs.

Methods used by the authors: Scientists estimated how many nucleated cells there were by amplifying reference gene primers. Here immunoSEQ multiplex PCR was the method, and the copy in TCRdb shows in-frame clones only, minus some. The DNA was the basis for D and trimming; V, J and clone size are from that table. The table records tens of thousands of clones, approximately 86% of them present only once. The CDR3 runs to 15 residues. J gave up 5 bases and V 1 base, and 3 bases lay outside the gene matches. CDR1 LGHDT and CDR2 YNNKEL come from the germline V gene (reference sequence). A word on this clone: This CDR3 is also generated by other DNA sequences in the sample.

The source is a man in his fifties or sixties with active COVID-19. Sequenced: peripheral blood. The rearrangement joins TRBV3-1 (or the pseudogene TRBV3-2) to TRBJ1-4, with TRBD1 matching 8 bases. CDR3 residues: CASSQAGTGNEKLFF. Here the CDR3 DNA reads TGTGCCAGCAGCCAAGCGGGGACAGGAAATGAAAAACTGTTTTTT.